This T cell receptor (beta chain) is from a study of blood T cell repertoires in COVID-19. As for the study in general: Whether acute or convalescent, the COVID-19 samples came from the United States, Italy and Spain. PBMCs, B-cell-depleted T cells, or T cells were the source of the cDNA or gDNA that made up the material.

This CDR3 spans 14 amino acids. V lost 3 bases to trimming and J lost 1 base, with 9 bases between them. CDR1 and CDR2 (germline): SGHNT, YYREEE (reference sequence). Authors' analysis steps: It was from reference gene primer amplification that nucleated cell counts were estimated. The protocol was immunoSEQ multiplex PCR, while the TCRdb copy is restricted to in-frame clones and leaves out a portion. V, J and clone size are taken as reported in that table, and D and trimming were inferred from the DNA itself. The data show some 80,000 clones, with over 60% seen just once and roughly 20% held by the top ten.

The chain recombines TRBV5-4 with TRBJ2-3, with a possible D match to TRBD2 (6 bases). The TCR comes from an elderly woman with active or convalescent COVID-19. The sample consisted of peripheral blood. CDR3 coding DNA: TGTGCCAGCAGCTCGGGGGAGGGCACAGATACGCAGTATTTT. Amino acids: CASSSGEGTDTQYF.